The subject of this entry is one T cell receptor beta chain. Its antigen is still unknown. The data were obtained in a study of CD8+ T cells in alopecia areata. The study's findings and limits: Normal skin's resident alphabeta T cells are also sequenced in scalp samples. Among patients, TCR sharing was less clear than in mice, a difference possibly due in part to HLA diversity in the patient population.

V dropped 4 bases and J dropped 12 bases, with 15 bases sitting between them. The CDR3 has 12 residues. Germline CDR1 reads MDHEN; CDR2 reads SYDVKM. Researchers picked out CD4+ and CD8+ T cells from PBMCs by sorting. The sequencing template was cDNA reverse transcribed from extracted RNA. Here immunoSEQ multiplex PCR was the method, and the copy in TCRdb shows in-frame clones only, minus some. The sample has 150,000 or so clones; around 55% are singletons. This TCR derives from a human donor in good health. The rearrangement joins TRBV28 to TRBJ2-5; possible D gene TRBD1, 8 bases. Specimen: CD4+ T cells sorted from blood. The CDR3 loop is CASSYTQGGKYF. The CDR3 nucleotides are TGTGCCAGCAGTTATACACAGGGGGGGAAGTACTTC.